The 21 T cell receptor beta chains presented below share a single source sample, sequenced in a study of OX40 agonist ivuxolimab in advanced cancers. Sequencing used immunoSEQ multiplex PCR; TCRdb keeps in-frame clones, though not all of them. There are about 96,000 clones in the sample; less than 95% occur only once, and 1.5% to 2% lies in the top ten. Source: CD4+ or CD8+ T cells sorted from blood, taken in a trial of the OX40 agonist ivuxolimab. These receptors were obtained from an adult with an advanced solid tumor such as melanoma, head and neck, liver or kidney cancer.

The chain employs TRBV29-1 and TRBJ1-4, with 7 bases matching TRBD1. Per the germline V gene, CDR1 is SQVTM and CDR2 is ANQGSEA. V shed 4 bases and J 4 bases; nucleotides not matched to a gene: 3. This CDR3 has 13 residues. This CDR3 is CSVGDSRNEKLFF. The CDR3 bases are TGCAGCGTTGGGGACAGCCGTAATGAAAAACTGTTTTTT. Based on the CDR3 plus reference TRBV29-1 and TRBJ1-4, the full variable domain is SAVISQKPSRDICQRGTSLTIQCQVDSQVTMMFWYRQQPGQSLTLIATANQGSEATYESGFVIDKFPISRPNLTFSTLTVSNMSPEDSSIYLCSVGDSRNEKLFFGSGTQLSVL.

The V call is TRBV2, the J call TRBJ2-1, with D hard to call. Germline values: CDR1 SNHLY, CDR2 FYNNEI. Deletions cut 3 bases from V and 0 bases from J, with 9 bases between. The CDR3 is made up of 15 amino acids. The CDR3 DNA follows: TGTGCCAGCAGTGAGCTGTTAGGCTCCTACAATGAGCAGTTCTTC. The encoded protein is CASSELLGSYNEQFF.

J is TRBJ2-5 and V is TRBV5-1; D possibly corresponds to TRBD1 (5 bases). Trimming stripped 5 bases from V and 5 bases from J, with 10 bases between. Germline values: CDR1 SGHRS, CDR2 YFSETQ. This CDR3 is 12 amino acids long. CDR3 sequence: CASRGVRETQYF. Here the CDR3 DNA reads TGCGCCAGCAGAGGGGTCCGGGAGACCCAGTACTTC.

The genes are TRBV10-3 and TRBJ1-5; D gene unclear. With 0 bases removed from V and 5 bases from J, the gap between germline ends came to 8 bases. This CDR3 region has 14 residues. Germline V gene lookup returns CDR1 ENHRY and CDR2 SYGVKD. CDR3 coding DNA: TGTGCCATCAGTGAGTCGTTATTTGATCAGCCCCAGCATTTT. The encoded protein is CAISESLFDQPQHF.

This chain joins TRBV9 and TRBJ1-2; D is undetermined. Trimming left V 4 bases short and J 1 base short, with 11 bases between. Germline lookup yields CDR1 SGDLS and CDR2 YYNGEE. The CDR3 extends over 14 amino acids. The CDR3 sequence is CASSPRPSNYGYTF. The CDR3 coding sequence is TGTGCCAGCAGCCCGAGACCGAGTAACTATGGCTACACCTTC.

The chain employs TRBV7-2 and TRBJ1-4; 7 bases are a match to TRBD1. Unmatched junction bases numbered 5, after V lost 6 bases and J lost 4 bases. The V gene's germline CDR1 is SGHTA and CDR2 FQGNSA. The CDR3 extends over 14 amino acids. The CDR3 protein is CASRAGTVNEKLFF. In nucleotides, the CDR3 is TGTGCCAGCAGGGCGGGGACAGTTAATGAAAAACTGTTTTTT.

The chain links TRBV7-2 to TRBJ2-1, with no clear D. Germline V gene lookup returns CDR1 SGHTA and CDR2 FQGNSA. The CDR3 sequence is 18 residues long. V lost 4 bases and J 4 bases, leaving 23 bases between the germline ends. CDR3: CASSWYARALGGYNEQFF. The CDR3 bases are TGTGCCAGCAGCTGGTACGCTCGGGCCTTGGGCGGTTACAATGAGCAGTTCTTC.

V gene TRBV10-1 combines with J gene TRBJ2-7; 8 bases map to TRBD1. Germline-derived CDR1 and CDR2 are WNHNN and SYGVQD (reference sequence). The CDR3 is 16 residues long. V was clipped by 7 bases and J by 2 bases; unmatched bases: 13. The CDR3 spells CASIRTRGRFPYEQYF. The CDR3 nucleotides read TGCGCCAGCATTAGGACCAGGGGGCGATTTCCCTACGAGCAGTACTTC.

The V call is TRBV5-4, the J call TRBJ1-4; no reliable D call. Germline CDR1 and CDR2: SGHNT and YYREEE (reference sequence). V was cut by 4 bases and J by 0 bases, with 16 bases left in between. This CDR3 is built from 17 residues. For the CDR3, the DNA is TGTGCCAGCAGCAATGGACGGCAGACCTCAACTAATGAAAAACTGTTTTTT. It is translated as CASSNGRQTSTNEKLFF.

The chain couples TRBV12-5 to TRBJ2-5, with 11 bases identical to TRBD1. The CDR3 has 16 amino acids. Trimming at V came to 5 bases and at J to 5 bases, leaving 10 bases not matched to a gene. Per germline, CDR1 LGHNT and CDR2 FRNRAP. The CDR3 sequence is CASGPPGTGGYETQYF. As DNA, the CDR3 is TGTGCTAGTGGTCCCCCCGGGACAGGGGGATATGAGACCCAGTACTTC.

The V and J genes are TRBV7-9 and TRBJ1-5; D not resolved. The germline gives CDR1 SEHNR, CDR2 FQNEAQ (reference sequence). This CDR3 region has 15 residues. V lost 5 bases and J 5 bases, leaving 16 bases between the germline ends. The CDR3 loop reads CASSPDGGRYQPQHF. Here the CDR3 DNA reads TGTGCCAGCAGCCCAGACGGTGGCAGGTATCAGCCCCAGCATTTT.

The J gene is TRBJ2-2, the V gene TRBV6-4, with no clear D. V lost 8 bases, J lost 1 base, and 11 bases lay in between. Germline V lookup: CDR1 MRHNA, CDR2 SNTAGT. The CDR3 contains 14 residues. The CDR3, as DNA: TGTGCCAGCGCGGTCGTAGGGAACACCGGGGAGCTGTTTTTT. Translating it yields CASAVVGNTGELFF.

The CDR3 DNA reads TGTGCCAGCAGCGGCTCATATGAGCAGTTCTTC. This sequence encodes CASSGSYEQFF. The V gene is TRBV7-9, the J gene TRBJ2-1, with unresolved D. Trimming removed 5 bases from V and 8 bases from J, with 7 bases in between. The CDR3 totals 11 residues. CDR1 SEHNR and CDR2 FQNEAQ come from the germline V gene (reference sequence).

This sequence joins TRBV10-3 and TRBJ2-1; 13 bases match TRBD2. This CDR3 spans 15 amino acids. The germline V gene has CDR1 ENHRY and CDR2 SYGVKD. V dropped 10 bases and J dropped 6; count of bases not matched to a gene: 9. The CDR3 nucleotides read TGTGCCACCGCACTCGGGACTAGCGGGACCAATGAGCAGTTCTTC. It encodes CATALGTSGTNEQFF.

This chain links TRBV6-5 with TRBJ2-3; D is uncertain. The ends were cut back, 0 bases at V and 7 bases at J, with 5 bases in the middle. The CDR3 runs 12 residues. The germline CDR1 and CDR2 sequences are MNHEY and SVGAGI. The DNA for the CDR3 is TGTGCCAGCAGTTACTCGAAACATACGCAGTATTTT. Amino acid sequence: CASSYSKHTQYF.

The rearrangement joins TRBV4-1 to TRBJ2-7; 8 bases align to TRBD2. V was clipped by 4 bases and J by 4 bases; unmatched bases: 21. CDR1 and CDR2 (germline): MGHRA, YSYEKL. The CDR3 covers 19 residues. The CDR3 loop reads CASSRAPIGAGGHNYEQYF. The CDR3 coding sequence is TGCGCCAGCAGCCGCGCCCCCATCGGTGCGGGAGGCCACAATTACGAGCAGTACTTC.

The rearrangement uses TRBV9 and TRBJ2-1; 8 positions agree with TRBD1. The CDR3 sequence is 20 residues long. The V gene's germline CDR1 is SGDLS and CDR2 YYNGEE. The ends lost 4 bases at V and 0 bases at J; junction bases unmatched: 18. CDR3 DNA: TGTGCCAGCAGCTTACAGGGGGTACGGACTGGAGCCAGCTCCTACAATGAGCAGTTCTTC. Protein: CASSLQGVRTGASSYNEQFF.

The CDR3 region is CASSLLETQYF. CDR3 sequence (DNA): TGTGCCAGCAGCTTATTAGAGACCCAGTACTTC. The V call is TRBV7-8, the J call TRBJ2-5; D remains unclear. The germline CDR1 and CDR2 sequences are SGHVS and FQNEAQ. V was trimmed by 2 bases and J by 4 bases, leaving 2 bases between them. The CDR3 runs to 11 residues.

The chain joins TRBV28 to TRBJ1-5, with unresolved D. CDR1 is MDHEN, CDR2 SYDVKM, per germline. The V and J ends lost 2 bases and 6 bases respectively, with 14 bases between them. This CDR3 is built from 15 residues. The CDR3 sequence is CASSLTLSGGQPQHF. The CDR3 DNA follows: TGTGCCAGCAGTTTAACATTAAGTGGTGGTCAGCCCCAGCATTTT.

This chain links TRBV5-1 with TRBJ1-2, with a possible D match to TRBD1 (5 bases). Germline V gene sequence: CDR1 SGHRS, CDR2 YFSETQ. The CDR3 has 13 amino acids. V was pared by 4 bases and J by 2 bases, with 9 bases between. CDR3 sequence (DNA): TGCGCCAGCAGCGCCGGGGGAAACTATGGCTACACCTTC. Translation gives CASSAGGNYGYTF.

The chain combines TRBV4-2 with TRBJ1-1; 8 bases agree with TRBD1. This CDR3 contains 14 residues. V was clipped by 6 bases and J by 4 bases; unmatched bases: 7. The germline V gene has CDR1 LGHNA and CDR2 YNFKEQ. This chain's CDR3 is CASSLNRGSTEAFF. As DNA, the CDR3 is TGTGCCAGCAGTCTAAACAGGGGGAGCACTGAAGCTTTCTTT.